This T cell receptor (beta chain) was retrieved from a study of T-cell memory formation after mild COVID-19. Study-wide results and limits: Contracting CD4+ clones lay largely in CM and EM, with CD8+ ones residing in EMRA.

To note about this clonotype: Its antigen is currently unknown.

Via MiXCR, TCRdb re-called the 5' RACE reads, giving one row per CDR3 protein. The sample holds 250,000 to 350,000 distinct CDR3 sequences; approximately 15% are singletons and the top ten take around a fifth. The material sequenced was PBMCs or a T cell subset sorted from them (not recorded which). The clonotype was recovered from a man between 18 and 29 years old who had mild COVID-19 (a few samples of this study predate the infection). Cell type and time point are not known.

CDR3 protein: CASSRDHRWGDPDYNEQFF. The CDR3, as DNA: TGCGCCAGCAGCCGAGACCACCGGTGGGGTGACCCCGACTACAATGAGCAGTTCTTC. V and J are TRBV4-3 and TRBJ2-1; no reliable D call. Trimming pared 4 bases from V and 3 bases from J, leaving 25 bases between. The CDR3 extends over 19 amino acids. Germline V gene sequence: CDR1 LGHNA, CDR2 YSLEER.